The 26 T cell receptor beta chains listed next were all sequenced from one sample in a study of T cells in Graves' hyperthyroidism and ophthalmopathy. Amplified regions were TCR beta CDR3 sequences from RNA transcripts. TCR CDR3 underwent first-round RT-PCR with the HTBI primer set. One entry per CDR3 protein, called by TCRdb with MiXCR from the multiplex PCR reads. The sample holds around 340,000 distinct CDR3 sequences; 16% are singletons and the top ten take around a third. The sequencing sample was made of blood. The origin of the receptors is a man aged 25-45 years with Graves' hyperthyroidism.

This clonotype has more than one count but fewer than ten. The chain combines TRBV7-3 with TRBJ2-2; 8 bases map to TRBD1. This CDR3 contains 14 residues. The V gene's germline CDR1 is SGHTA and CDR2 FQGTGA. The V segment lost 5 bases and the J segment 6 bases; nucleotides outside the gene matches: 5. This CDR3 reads CASSKTRGPGELFF. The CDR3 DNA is TGTGCCAGCAGCAAAACCAGGGGGCCCGGGGAGCTGTTTTTT.

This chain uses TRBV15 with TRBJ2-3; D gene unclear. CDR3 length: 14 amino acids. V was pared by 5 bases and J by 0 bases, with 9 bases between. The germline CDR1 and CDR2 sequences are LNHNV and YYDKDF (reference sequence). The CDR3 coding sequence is TGTGCCACCAGCTGGAGCGAGAGCACAGATACGCAGTATTTT. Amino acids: CATSWSESTDTQYF.

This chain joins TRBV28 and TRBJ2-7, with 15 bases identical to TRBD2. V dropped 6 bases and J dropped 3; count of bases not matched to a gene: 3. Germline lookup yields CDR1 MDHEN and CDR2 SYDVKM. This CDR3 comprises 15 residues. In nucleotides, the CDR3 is TGTGCCAGCAGCTGGGGACTAGCGGGGGGCTACGAGCAGTACTTC. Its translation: CASSWGLAGGYEQYF.

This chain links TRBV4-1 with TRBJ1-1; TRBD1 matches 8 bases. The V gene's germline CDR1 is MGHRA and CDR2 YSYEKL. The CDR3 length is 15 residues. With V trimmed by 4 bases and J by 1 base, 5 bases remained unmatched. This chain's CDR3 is CASSLGTGRNTEAFF. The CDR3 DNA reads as TGCGCCAGCAGCCTCGGGACAGGTCGGAACACTGAAGCTTTCTTT.

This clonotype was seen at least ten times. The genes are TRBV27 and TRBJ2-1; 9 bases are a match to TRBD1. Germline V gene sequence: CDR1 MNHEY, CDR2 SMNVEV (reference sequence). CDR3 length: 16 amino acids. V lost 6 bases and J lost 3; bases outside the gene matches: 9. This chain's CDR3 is CASSAPPGQGYNEQFF. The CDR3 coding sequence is TGTGCCAGCAGCGCCCCCCCGGGACAGGGCTACAATGAGCAGTTCTTC.

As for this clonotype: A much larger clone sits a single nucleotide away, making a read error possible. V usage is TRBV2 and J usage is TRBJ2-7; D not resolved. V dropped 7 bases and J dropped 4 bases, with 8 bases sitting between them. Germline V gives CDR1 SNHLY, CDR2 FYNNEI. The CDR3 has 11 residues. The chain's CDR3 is CASMPLYEQYF. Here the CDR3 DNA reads TGTGCCAGCATGCCCCTTTACGAGCAGTACTTC. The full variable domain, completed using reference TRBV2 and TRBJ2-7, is EPEVTQTPSHQVTQMGQEVILRCVPISNHLYFYWYRQILGQKVEFLVSFYNNEISEKSEIFDDQFSVERPDGSNFTLKIRSTKLEDSAMYFCASMPLYEQYFGPGTRLTVT.

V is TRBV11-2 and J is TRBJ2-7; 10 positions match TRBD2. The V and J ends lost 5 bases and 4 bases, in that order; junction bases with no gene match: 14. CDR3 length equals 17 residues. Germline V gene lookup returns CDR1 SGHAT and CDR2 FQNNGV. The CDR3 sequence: CASSRPAGSGRFYEQYF. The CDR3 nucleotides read TGTGCCAGCAGCCGACCCGCTGGTAGCGGGAGGTTTTACGAGCAGTACTTC.

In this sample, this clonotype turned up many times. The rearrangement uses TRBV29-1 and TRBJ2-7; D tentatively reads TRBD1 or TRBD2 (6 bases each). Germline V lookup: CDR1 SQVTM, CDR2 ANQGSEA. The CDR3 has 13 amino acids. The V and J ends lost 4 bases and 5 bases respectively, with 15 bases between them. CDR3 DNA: TGCAGCGTTGTGGTCAGGGGAGGCCACGAGCAGTACTTC. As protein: CSVVVRGGHEQYF.

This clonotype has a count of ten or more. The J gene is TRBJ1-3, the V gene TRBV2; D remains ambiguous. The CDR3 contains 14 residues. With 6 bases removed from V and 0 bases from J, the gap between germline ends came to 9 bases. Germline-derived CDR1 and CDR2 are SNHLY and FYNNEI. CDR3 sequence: CASSTQSSGNTIYF. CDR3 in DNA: TGTGCCAGCAGCACGCAAAGCTCTGGAAACACCATATATTTT.

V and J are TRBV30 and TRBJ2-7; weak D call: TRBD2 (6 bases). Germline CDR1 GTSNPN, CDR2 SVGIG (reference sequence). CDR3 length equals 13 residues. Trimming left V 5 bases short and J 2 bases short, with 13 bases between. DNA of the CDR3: TGTGCCTGGTCTACTAGCAACCCCTACGAGCAGTACTTC. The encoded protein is CAWSTSNPYEQYF.

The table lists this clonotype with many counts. CDR3 coding DNA: TGTGCCAGCAGCTTAAGGGGTCGGGGCACTGAAGCTTTCTTT. Translation gives CASSLRGRGTEAFF. The rearrangement links TRBV7-8 to TRBJ1-1; TRBD1 might be the D (5 bases). V dropped 2 bases and J dropped 4 bases, with 11 bases sitting between them. The germline gives CDR1 SGHVS, CDR2 FQNEAQ. This CDR3 is 14 amino acids long.

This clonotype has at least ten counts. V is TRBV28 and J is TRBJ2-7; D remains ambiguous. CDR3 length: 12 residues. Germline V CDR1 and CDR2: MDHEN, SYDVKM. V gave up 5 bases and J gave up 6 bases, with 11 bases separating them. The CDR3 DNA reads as TGTGCCAGCAGTCCGGTCGGTTCCGAGCAGTACTTC. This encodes CASSPVGSEQYF.

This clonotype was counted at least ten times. The CDR3 DNA sequence: TGTGCCAGCTCACCCGGGACACCCTCCTACGAGCAGTACTTC. Translation gives CASSPGTPSYEQYF. This sequence joins TRBV18 and TRBJ2-7; D is perhaps TRBD1 (6 bases). Germline values: CDR1 KGHSH, CDR2 LQKENI. This CDR3 contains 14 residues. Trimming took 3 bases from V and 0 from J, leaving 9 bases between them.

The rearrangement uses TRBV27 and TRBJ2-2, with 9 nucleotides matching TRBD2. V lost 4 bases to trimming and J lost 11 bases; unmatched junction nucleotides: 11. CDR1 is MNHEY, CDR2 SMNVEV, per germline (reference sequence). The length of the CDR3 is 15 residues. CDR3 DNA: TGTGCCAGCAGTTATTCAGACGGCGGGAGGGGTGAGCTGTTTTTT. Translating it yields CASSYSDGGRGELFF.

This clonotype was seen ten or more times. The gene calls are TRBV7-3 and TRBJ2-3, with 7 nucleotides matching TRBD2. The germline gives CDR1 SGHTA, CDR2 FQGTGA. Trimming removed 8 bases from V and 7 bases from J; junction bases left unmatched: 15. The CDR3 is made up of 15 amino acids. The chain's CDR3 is CASPWLAVRGNTQYF. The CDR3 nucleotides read TGTGCCAGCCCCTGGCTAGCGGTAAGGGGCAATACGCAGTATTTT.

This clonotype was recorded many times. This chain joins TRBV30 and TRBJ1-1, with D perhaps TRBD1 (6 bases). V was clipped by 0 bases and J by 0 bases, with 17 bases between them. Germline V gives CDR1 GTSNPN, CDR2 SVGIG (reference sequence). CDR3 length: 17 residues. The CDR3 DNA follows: TGTGCCTGGAGTGTACGGGGGGGGGGCAGGTTGAACACTGAAGCTTTCTTT. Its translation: CAWSVRGGGRLNTEAFF. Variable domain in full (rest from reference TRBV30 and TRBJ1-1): SQTIHQWPATLVQPVGSPLSLECTVEGTSNPNLYWYRQAAGRGLQLLFYSVGIGQISSEVPQNLSASRPQDRQFILSSKKLLLSDSGFYLCAWSVRGGGRLNTEAFFGQGTRLTVV.

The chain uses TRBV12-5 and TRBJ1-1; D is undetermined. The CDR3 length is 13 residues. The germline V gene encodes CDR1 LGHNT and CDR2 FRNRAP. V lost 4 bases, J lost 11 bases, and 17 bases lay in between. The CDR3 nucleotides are TGTGCTAGTGGTTCGGAGCACAAAGGCGGGGCTTTCTTT. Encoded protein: CASGSEHKGGAFF.

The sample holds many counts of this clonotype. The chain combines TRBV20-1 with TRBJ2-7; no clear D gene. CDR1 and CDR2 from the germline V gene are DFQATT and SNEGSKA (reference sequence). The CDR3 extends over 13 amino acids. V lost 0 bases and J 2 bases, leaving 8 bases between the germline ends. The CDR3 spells CSAREGRTYEQYF. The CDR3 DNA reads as TGCAGTGCTAGAGAAGGCAGGACCTACGAGCAGTACTTC.

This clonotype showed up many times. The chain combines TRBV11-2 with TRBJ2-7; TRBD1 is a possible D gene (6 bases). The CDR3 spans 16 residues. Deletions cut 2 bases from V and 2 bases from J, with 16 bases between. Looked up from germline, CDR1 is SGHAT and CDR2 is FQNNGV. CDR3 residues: CASSLNSGHIPYEQYF. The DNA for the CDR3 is TGTGCCAGCAGCTTAAATTCGGGACATATTCCCTACGAGCAGTACTTC. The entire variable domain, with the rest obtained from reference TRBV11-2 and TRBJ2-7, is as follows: EAGVAQSPRYKIIEKRQSVAFWCNPISGHATLYWYQQILGQGPKLLIQFQNNGVVDDSQLPKDRFSAERLKGVDSTLKIQPAKLEDSAVYLCASSLNSGHIPYEQYFGPGTRLTVT.

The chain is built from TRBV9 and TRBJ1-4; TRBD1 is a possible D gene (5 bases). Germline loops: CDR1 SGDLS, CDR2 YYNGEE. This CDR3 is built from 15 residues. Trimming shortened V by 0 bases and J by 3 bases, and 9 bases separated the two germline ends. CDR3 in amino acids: CASSVAGTSNEKLFF. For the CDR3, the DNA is TGTGCCAGCAGCGTAGCAGGGACTTCTAATGAAAAACTGTTTTTT.

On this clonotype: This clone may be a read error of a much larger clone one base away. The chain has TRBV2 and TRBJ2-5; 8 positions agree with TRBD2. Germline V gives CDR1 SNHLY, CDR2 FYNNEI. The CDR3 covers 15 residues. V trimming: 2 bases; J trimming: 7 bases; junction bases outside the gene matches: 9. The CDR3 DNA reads TGTGCCAGCAGTGAAATTGAAGGTGCGGGAGGGACCCAGTACTTC. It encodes CASSEIEGAGGTQYF.

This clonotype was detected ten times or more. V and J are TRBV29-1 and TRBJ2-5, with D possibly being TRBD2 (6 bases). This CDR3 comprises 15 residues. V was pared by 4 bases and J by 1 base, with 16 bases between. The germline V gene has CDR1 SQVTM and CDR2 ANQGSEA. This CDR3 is CSVAPIAGTQETQYF. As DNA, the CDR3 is TGCAGCGTTGCCCCAATTGCGGGAACCCAAGAGACCCAGTACTTC.

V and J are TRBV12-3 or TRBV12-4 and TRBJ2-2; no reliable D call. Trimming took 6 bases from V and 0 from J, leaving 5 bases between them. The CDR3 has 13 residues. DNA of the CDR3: TGTGCCAGCAGAATTACGAACACCGGGGAGCTGTTTTTT. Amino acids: CASRITNTGELFF.

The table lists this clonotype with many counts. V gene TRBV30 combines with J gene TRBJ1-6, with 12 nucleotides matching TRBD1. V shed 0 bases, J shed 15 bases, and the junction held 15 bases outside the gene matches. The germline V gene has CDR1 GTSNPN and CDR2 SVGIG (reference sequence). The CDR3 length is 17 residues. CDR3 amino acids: CAWSVLDGTGGVGILHF. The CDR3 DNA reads TGTGCCTGGAGTGTACTTGATGGGACAGGGGGCGTTGGAATCCTCCACTTT.

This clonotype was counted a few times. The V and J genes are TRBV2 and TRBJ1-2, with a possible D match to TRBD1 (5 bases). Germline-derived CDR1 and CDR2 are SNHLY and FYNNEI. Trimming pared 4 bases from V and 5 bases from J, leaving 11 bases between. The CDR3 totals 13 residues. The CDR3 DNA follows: TGTGCCAGCAGTGCCGGGACGGAGTATGGCTACACCTTC. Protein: CASSAGTEYGYTF.

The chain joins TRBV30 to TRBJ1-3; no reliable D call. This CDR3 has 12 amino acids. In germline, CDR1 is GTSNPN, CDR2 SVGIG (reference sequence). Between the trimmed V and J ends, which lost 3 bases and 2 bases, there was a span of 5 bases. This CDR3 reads CAWREAGNTIYF. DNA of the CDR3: TGTGCCTGGAGAGAGGCTGGAAACACCATATATTTT.